This T cell receptor (beta chain) was observed in a study of T and B cells in COVID-19 patients. In the study overall: COVID-19 patients gave peripheral blood either during active infection or after recovery. Median age was about 30 years in the recovered cohort and approximately 72 years in the active-infection cohort. Whole-study results and caveats: In COVID-19 patients, T cell receptor beta variable and joining gene use was reportedly strongly skewed.

This clonotype was seen a few times. The antigen remains unidentified. This CDR3 has 12 residues. V lost 10 bases and J lost 7, with 14 bases in between. Germline V gene sequence: CDR1 MNHEY, CDR2 SVGAGI. Blood genomic DNA input for TRB amplification was about 250-550 ng. BIOMED2 TRB-A/B primer pools were used in multiplex TRB PCR. TCRdb reprocessed the multiplex PCR reads via MiXCR and lists one record per CDR3 protein. The sample yields 6,000 to 9,000 distinct CDR3 sequences, roughly 25% seen once. This TCR derives from a human donor with active COVID-19. The source material was blood. The rearrangement links TRBV6-5 to TRBJ1-5; a weak D match, TRBD1 (5 bases). CDR3 DNA sequence: TGTGCCACCACAGGTGTGGGGCAGCCCCAGCATTTT. This sequence encodes CATTGVGQPQHF.